Below, 2 T cell receptor beta chains from the same sample are listed, as sequenced in a study of blood T cell repertoires in COVID-19. Only in-frame clones appear in the TCRdb table, and some are missing; sequencing was by immunoSEQ multiplex PCR. The sample includes some 460,000 clones, around 89% of them seen just once. The sample was peripheral blood. These receptors were collected from a woman under 40 with acute or convalescent COVID-19.

V is TRBV7-3 and J is TRBJ2-3, with D possibly TRBD1 on 6 matching bases. This CDR3 is built from 14 residues. V was shortened by 5 bases and J by 2 bases, with 11 bases between the two germline ends. Germline V lookup: CDR1 SGHTA, CDR2 FQGTGA. The DNA for the CDR3 is TGTGCCAGCAGCCCATGGACAGACACAGATACGCAGTATTTT. Translated, it gives CASSPWTDTDTQYF.

CDR3 sequence reads: CASSQDSGGGQETQYF. The CDR3, as DNA: TGCGCCAGCAGCCAAGATTCCGGGGGGGGACAAGAGACCCAGTACTTC. V and J are TRBV4-1 and TRBJ2-5, with 8 bases that match TRBD2. V gave up 0 bases and J gave up 2 bases; unmatched junction bases: 5. The CDR3 has 16 residues. The germline V gene has CDR1 MGHRA and CDR2 YSYEKL.